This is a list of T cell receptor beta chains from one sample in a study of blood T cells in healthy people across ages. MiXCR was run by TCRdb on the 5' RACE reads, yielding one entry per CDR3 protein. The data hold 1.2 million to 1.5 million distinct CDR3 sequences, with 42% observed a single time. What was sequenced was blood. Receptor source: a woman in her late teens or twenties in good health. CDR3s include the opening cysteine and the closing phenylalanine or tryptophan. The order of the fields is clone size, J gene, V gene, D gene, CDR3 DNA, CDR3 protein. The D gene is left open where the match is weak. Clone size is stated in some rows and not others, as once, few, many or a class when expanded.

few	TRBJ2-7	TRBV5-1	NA	TGCGCCAGCAGAGCCACCGTAAACTCCTACGAGCAGTACTTC	CASRATVNSYEQYF
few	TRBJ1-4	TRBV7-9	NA	TGTGCCAGCAGCACAGGCGTCTGGACAACTAATGAAAAACTGTTTTTT	CASSTGVWTTNEKLFF
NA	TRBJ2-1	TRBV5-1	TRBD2	TGCGCCAGCAGCTTGGTAGCGGGGGGCAGATACAATGAGCAGTTCTTC	CASSLVAGGRYNEQFF
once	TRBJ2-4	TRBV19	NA	TGTGCCAGTGGATTAGGGACTGCCGCAAACATTCAGTACTTC	CASGLGTAANIQYF
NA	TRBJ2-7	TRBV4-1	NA	TGCGCCAGCAGCCAATCGTTTGGCGGGGAATACTACGAGCAGTACTTC	CASSQSFGGEYYEQYF
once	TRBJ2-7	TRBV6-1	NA	TGTGCCAGCAGTGAATTCGGAGAGTCCTACGAGCAGTACTTC	CASSEFGESYEQYF
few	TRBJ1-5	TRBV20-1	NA	TGCAGTGCTACTTACGTTGGACAGTTAGGCAATCAGCCCCAGCATTTT	CSATYVGQLGNQPQHF
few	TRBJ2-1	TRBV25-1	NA	TGTGCCAGCAGTGATCTTGCAGGGAACTTCTACAATGAGCAGTTCTTC	CASSDLAGNFYNEQFF
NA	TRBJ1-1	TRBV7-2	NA	TGTGCCAGCAGCCCCCTCGGGTCTACTGAAGCTTTCTTT	CASSPLGSTEAFF
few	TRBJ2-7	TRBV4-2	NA	TGTGCCAGCAGCCAAGATCAAACGGCAGGGACCTCCTACGAGCAGTACTTC	CASSQDQTAGTSYEQYF
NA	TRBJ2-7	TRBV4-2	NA	TGTGCCAGCAGCCAAGATGCCTACAATGAGCAGTACTTC	CASSQDAYNEQYF
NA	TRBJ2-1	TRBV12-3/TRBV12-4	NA	TGTGCCAGCAGTTTCGGCACCTTCTCCTACAATGAGCAGTTCTTC	CASSFGTFSYNEQFF
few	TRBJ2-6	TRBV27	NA	TGTGCCAGCAGTTTATTGACCTCTGGGGCCAACGTCCTGACTTTC	CASSLLTSGANVLTF
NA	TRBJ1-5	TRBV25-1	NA	TGTGCCAGCACTGGGAGGGACGGAAATAGCAATCAGCCCCAGCATTTT	CASTGRDGNSNQPQHF
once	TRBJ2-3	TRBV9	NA	TGTGCCAGCAGCGTAGAGGCCCAACCAGATACGCAGTATTTT	CASSVEAQPDTQYF
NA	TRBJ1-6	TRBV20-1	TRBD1	TGCAGTGCCCCCAGCCTGGACAGGGATGGTTCACCCCTCCACTTT	CSAPSLDRDGSPLHF
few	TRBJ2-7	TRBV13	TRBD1	TGTGCCACCAACCCGACAGGGGCCTACGAGCAGTACTTC	CATNPTGAYEQYF
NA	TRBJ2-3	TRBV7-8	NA	TGTGCCAGCAGCTACTCTTCCTCCGACCGCACAGATACGCAGTATTTT	CASSYSSSDRTDTQYF
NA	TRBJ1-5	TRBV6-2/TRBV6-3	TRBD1	TGTGCCAGCAGCCGTGACAGGGTCGCGGATCAGCCCCAGCATTTT	CASSRDRVADQPQHF
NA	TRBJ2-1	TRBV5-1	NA	TGCGCCAGCAGCCCTGCCGGGGTATACAATGAGCAGTTCTTC	CASSPAGVYNEQFF
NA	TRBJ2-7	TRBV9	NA	TGTGCCAGCAGCCCGAGGGGGCGGGGGAACTACGAGCAGTACTTC	CASSPRGRGNYEQYF
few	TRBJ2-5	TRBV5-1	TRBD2	TGCGCCAGCAGCCAAGGGACTAGCGGGACCCAGGAGACCCAGTACTTC	CASSQGTSGTQETQYF
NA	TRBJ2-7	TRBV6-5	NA	TGTGCCAGCAGTTGCCTAGATAGGGCCTACGAGCAGTACTTC	CASSCLDRAYEQYF
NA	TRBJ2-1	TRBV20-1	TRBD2	TGCAGTGCTAGCGGGAGGGTTGGTGAGCAGTTCTTC	CSASGRVGEQFF